The following is a T cell receptor (beta chain) sequence with its context. These data belong to a study of blood T cell repertoires in COVID-19. Participant ages covered roughly 18 to 89 years across 24 US areas. Cohort 3 donors counted as recovered after two negative PCRs, clearance, or resolved symptoms. Trimming removed 5 bases from V and 6 bases from J, with 12 bases in between. The CDR3 is 13 amino acids. Germline assignment: CDR1 LGHNA and CDR2 YSLEER. Clones were sequenced by immunoSEQ multiplex PCR, and TCRdb holds only the in-frame ones, with some missing. In the table there are roughly 250,000 clones, more than 75% of which are singletons.

The chain couples TRBV4-3 to TRBJ2-3, with a tentative D call TRBD1 (6 bases). The specimen was PBMCs or T cells enriched from blood (not recorded which). The sequence was collected from a woman aged 50 to 60 who had recovered from COVID-19. The CDR3 loop is CASSSNRADTQYF. The CDR3 DNA is TGCGCCAGCAGCTCAAACAGGGCCGATACGCAGTATTTT.